This T cell receptor beta chain is drawn from a study of blood T cell repertoires in COVID-19 (dated by TCRdb to 2020 to 2022). Study-wide context: Samples covering the acute and convalescent phases of COVID-19 were provided by collaborators in the United States, Italy and Spain. The material from the prospective study consisted of cDNA or gDNA derived from T cells, B-cell-depleted T cells, or PBMCs. Deeply sampled blood TCRbeta repertoires from subjects exposed to, actively infected with, or recovered from COVID-19 were included in the dataset. The repertoires were made available in a free public database intended to serve as a resource for research on the immune response to SARS-CoV-2. The samples were drawn from the first 160 participants of the ongoing ImmuneRACE study and from some 1,300 subjects provided by 6 global collaborators. The sample metadata nearly always contained a de-identified subject ID, COVID-19 status, age in years and sex. Where available, HLA class I and class II types were taken from metadata supplied by the sample provider and were not determined by assay-based typing.

Overall results and qualifications from the work: How much clinical and demographic metadata was included differed by source and by participant, and the metadata was provided uncurated.

V is cut back by 6 bases and J by 7 bases, with 7 bases in the junction unmatched. Inclusive of the bounding cysteine and phenylalanine, the CDR3 is 14 residues long. The retained sequence is limited to the CDR3, 42 bases, with the frame set at the first base. CDR1 and CDR2 are read off the germline V gene (reference sequence) as LGHDT and YNNKEL. In the prospective study, participants were roughly 18 to 100 years old, resided in about two dozen geographic areas of the United States, and were enrolled through a virtual design. To assign participants to cohorts, the prospective study relied on clinical history that participants themselves reported in a screening survey and a study questionnaire. ImmuneRACE Cohort 3 recovered participants were defined by two consecutive negative NP/OP PCR tests, healthcare professional clearance, or symptom resolution. In the prospective study, mobile phlebotomists collected whole blood, serum and a nasopharyngeal or oropharyngeal swab from each participant. Additional blood draws and questionnaires over an approximately 2-month period could optionally be provided by prospective study participants. Blood samples from the prospective study were shipped frozen or at room temperature prior to DNA extraction.

A single count supports this clone. What antigen it recognizes has not been identified. Base qualities are not recorded, but no much larger clone differs from it by a single base. TCRbeta CDR3 regions were amplified from genomic DNA using the immunoSEQ Assay, a bias-controlled multiplex PCR. As for the authors' bioinformatics: Nucleated cell counts per sample were estimated from amplification of reference gene primers within the assay. Sequence reads were collapsed and filtered to measure the absolute abundance of every unique TCRbeta CDR3 rearrangement. Productive Simpson clonality was computed per sample as the square root of Simpson's diversity index over productive rearrangements. TCRdb stores this immuneACCESS table with in-frame sequences only. Part of the clones is absent; in the studies checked, under half of the shortfall reflects unresolved V genes, and no reason is known for the rest. V, J and clone size derive from that table, while D and trimming were established from the DNA sequence. Present in this sample are some 150,000 clones, about 79% of which were seen just once. The top ten clones comprise approximately 16% of the sample.

The specimen was PBMCs or T cells enriched from blood (not recorded which). The source is a man aged 50 or older who had recovered from COVID-19. Recombination linked TRBV3-1 (or the pseudogene TRBV3-2) to TRBJ2-1; TRBD2 agrees with 9 junctional bases. DNA sequence: TGTGCCAGCAGTCGTAGCGGGGGTGGGAATGAGCAGTTCTTC. Translated, it gives CASSRSGGGNEQFF.